This TCR beta chain was obtained from a study of post-analysis software for immune sequencing data. General observations from the study: With TRBV5-6, TRBV5-1 and TRBV20-1 included, about five TRBV segments were more frequent in patients than in controls.

cDNA libraries for TCR beta contained unique molecular identifiers. TCRdb passed the PCR reads through MiXCR, listing each CDR3 protein once. Among 740,000 or so distinct CDR3 sequences listed, about 57% were seen once. With respect to this clonotype: Its target is not known. The junction shows a germline mismatch at one end, possibly a read error.

CDR3 length: 14 amino acids. Germline V CDR1 and CDR2: SGHVS, FNYEAQ. This clonotype was sampled from a girl under 18 with multiple sclerosis. The sequencing sample was made of blood. The chain employs TRBV7-6 and TRBJ2-5; 9 bases fit TRBD2. CDR3: CASKASGTQETQYF. CDR3 bases: TGCGCCAGCAAGGCTAGCGGGACACAAGAGACCCAGTACTTC.